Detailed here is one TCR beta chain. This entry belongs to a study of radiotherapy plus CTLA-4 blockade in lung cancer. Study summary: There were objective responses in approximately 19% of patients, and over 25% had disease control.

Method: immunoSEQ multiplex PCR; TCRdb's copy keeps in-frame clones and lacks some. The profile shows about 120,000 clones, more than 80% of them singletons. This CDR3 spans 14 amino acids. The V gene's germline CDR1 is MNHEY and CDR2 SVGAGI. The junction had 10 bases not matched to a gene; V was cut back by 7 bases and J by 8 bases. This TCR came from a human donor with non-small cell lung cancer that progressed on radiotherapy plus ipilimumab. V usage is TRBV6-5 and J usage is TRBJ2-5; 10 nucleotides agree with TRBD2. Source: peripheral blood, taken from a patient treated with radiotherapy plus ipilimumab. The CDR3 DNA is TGTGCCAGCACCCACCGGGCTAGCGGGGGCACCCAGTACTTC. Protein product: CASTHRASGGTQYF.